Listed below are T cell receptor beta chains from one sample, sequenced in a study of blood T cell repertoires in COVID-19. Data came from immunoSEQ multiplex PCR; TCRdb stores just in-frame clones and leaves some out. The repertoire holds approximately 220,000 clones, with more than 75% as singletons. The material sequenced was peripheral blood. These receptors all stem from a man between 60 and 75 years old with acute or convalescent COVID-19. CDR3s include the opening cysteine and the closing phenylalanine or tryptophan. A D gene is named only where the DNA matches it firmly.

d_call j_call v_call cdr3_aa cdr3_nt
- TRBJ1-1 TRBV5-1 CASSGSTGNTEAFF TGCGCCAGCAGCGGGTCGACAGGCAACACTGAAGCTTTCTTT
TRBD1 TRBJ2-7 TRBV2 CATGGGTGGGYEQYF TGTGCCACCGGGGGGGGGACAGGGGGCGGCTACGAGCAGTACTTC
- TRBJ2-5 TRBV4-2 CASSQDWGAKETQYF TGTGCCAGCAGCCAAGATTGGGGCGCAAAAGAGACCCAGTACTTC
- TRBJ2-2 TRBV29-1 CSARVGGNTGELFF TGCAGCGCCAGAGTGGGGGGGAACACCGGGGAGCTGTTTTTT
- TRBJ2-1 TRBV11-2 CASSATRFGDEQFF TGTGCCAGCAGCGCGACTAGGTTTGGTGATGAGCAGTTCTTC
TRBD1 TRBJ2-7 TRBV4-3 CASSQAGTASYEQYF TGCGCCAGCAGCCAAGCCGGGACAGCCTCCTACGAGCAGTACTTC
TRBD1 TRBJ2-7 TRBV23-1 CASSQPGTGSSYEQYF TGCGCCAGCAGTCAACCGGGGACAGGGTCTTCCTACGAGCAGTACTTC
TRBD1 TRBJ2-7 TRBV2 CASSGTGGSYEQYF TGTGCCAGCAGCGGGACAGGGGGATCCTACGAGCAGTACTTC
- TRBJ1-1 TRBV5-1 CASSVGTANTEAFF TGCGCCAGCAGCGTAGGTACAGCTAACACTGAAGCTTTCTTT
- TRBJ1-2 TRBV5-1 CASSTTTSNYGYTF TGCGCCAGCAGCACCACGACATCTAACTATGGCTACACCTTC
TRBD1 TRBJ1-1 TRBV30 CAWSVLGRDRGDTEAFF TGTGCCTGGAGTGTATTGGGGCGAGACAGGGGGGACACTGAAGCTTTCTTT
- TRBJ2-4 TRBV15 CATSRDRGGTGLAKNIQYF TGTGCCACCAGCAGAGACCGCGGAGGGACGGGGCTAGCCAAAAACATTCAGTACTTC
- TRBJ2-5 TRBV9 CASSVAAGRQETQYF TGTGCCAGCAGCGTAGCGGCGGGCAGACAAGAGACCCAGTACTTC
- TRBJ1-1 TRBV5-1 CASSGETLNTEAFF TGCGCCAGCAGCGGGGAGACACTGAACACTGAAGCTTTCTTT
TRBD2 TRBJ2-7 TRBV11-2 CASSLNLLAGGSSDF TGTGCCAGCAGCTTAAATCTCCTAGCGGGGGGTTCCTCAGACTTC
- TRBJ2-5 TRBV5-1 CASSLDGRGGETQYF TGCGCCAGCAGCTTGGATGGCAGAGGAGGCGAGACCCAGTACTTC
TRBD1 TRBJ1-1 TRBV5-1 CASSPRGQGNTEAFF TGCGCCAGCAGCCCAAGGGGACAGGGGAACACTGAAGCTTTCTTT
TRBD2 TRBJ2-3 TRBV11-1 CASSHPSGGAIDTQYF TGTGCCAGCAGCCACCCTAGCGGGGGGGCCATAGATACGCAGTATTTT
TRBD1 TRBJ2-2 TRBV5-1 CASSLRDRGHGGGELFF TGCGCCAGCAGCCTCCGGGACAGGGGGCATGGGGGCGGGGAGCTGTTTTTT
- TRBJ2-3 TRBV7-3 CASSFRQGPDTQYF TGTGCCAGCAGCTTTCGGCAGGGCCCAGATACGCAGTATTTT
- TRBJ1-5 TRBV7-8 CASSSTGFNQPQHF TGTGCCAGCAGCTCCACAGGGTTCAATCAGCCCCAGCATTTT
TRBD1 TRBJ1-1 TRBV7-2 CASSPYGAGGNTEAFF TGTGCCAGCAGCCCCTACGGAGCAGGGGGCAACACTGAAGCTTTCTTT
- TRBJ1-4 TRBV7-9 CASSDREIAGEKLFF TGTGCCAGCAGCGACCGGGAAATAGCCGGGGAAAAACTGTTTTTT
- TRBJ1-2 TRBV6-5 CASHDVTDRRTF TGTGCCAGCCACGATGTGACAGACCGGCGCACCTTC
- TRBJ2-3 TRBV19 CASSTTGRGTPDTQYF TGTGCCAGTAGTACGACTGGGCGGGGTACCCCAGATACGCAGTATTTT